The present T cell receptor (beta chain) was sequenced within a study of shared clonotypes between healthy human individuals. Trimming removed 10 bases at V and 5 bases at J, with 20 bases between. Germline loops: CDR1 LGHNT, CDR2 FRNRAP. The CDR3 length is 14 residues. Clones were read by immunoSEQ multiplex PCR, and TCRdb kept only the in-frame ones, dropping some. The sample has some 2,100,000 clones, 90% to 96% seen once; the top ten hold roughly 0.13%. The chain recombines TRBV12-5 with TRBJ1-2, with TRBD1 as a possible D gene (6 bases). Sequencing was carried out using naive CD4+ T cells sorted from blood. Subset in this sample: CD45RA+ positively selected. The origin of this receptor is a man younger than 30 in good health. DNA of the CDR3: TGTGCTATTGGGGGGCCCTCATTCGCATATGGCTACACCTTC. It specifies CAIGGPSFAYGYTF.